This TCR beta chain comes out of a study of early T cells in non-severe SARS-CoV-2 infection. Study-level points and caveats: Private and CD4 specificities were missed by VDJdb matching, skewed to anti-spike CD8.

V was clipped by 8 bases and J by 4 bases, with 14 bases between them. The CDR3 extends over 13 amino acids. CDR1 MNHEY and CDR2 SVGEGT come from the germline V gene. Ten or more counts support this clonotype. Its antigen is undetermined. Individual cDNA molecules each received unique molecular identifiers attached to them. TCRdb ran MiXCR on the 5' RACE reads and lists one entry per CDR3 protein. The sample comprises 50,000 to 75,000 distinct CDR3 sequences, approximately 6.1% of which are singletons, and about 3.6% rests with the top ten. The starting material was whole blood, obtained at baseline. The sequence was collected from an adult who was a healthcare worker with PCR-confirmed SARS-CoV-2 infection or an uninfected control (not recorded which). The genes are TRBV6-2 or TRBV6-3 and TRBJ1-2; tentatively, D is TRBD1 (5 bases). The CDR3 sequence is CASREDNSYGYTF. The CDR3, as DNA: TGTGCCAGCCGCGAGGACAATAGCTATGGCTACACCTTC.